A single sample is the source of the 3 T cell receptor beta chains below, sequenced in a study of shared clonotypes between healthy human individuals. The assay was immunoSEQ multiplex PCR, and TCRdb's table has in-frame clones only and misses some. The data contain just over 2,000,000 clones, 85% to 95% of them singletons. Sequenced material: naive CD4+ T cells sorted from blood. The subset was: CD45RA+ positively selected. Source of these receptors: a young man in good health.

The chain employs TRBV6-1 and TRBJ1-4; D unresolved. The CDR3 covers 15 residues. Germline V gives CDR1 MNHNS, CDR2 SASEGT. The V and J ends lost 2 bases and 10 bases respectively, with 17 bases between them. The CDR3 loop is CASSELNHPSGKLFF. CDR3 nucleotides: TGTGCCAGCAGTGAATTGAATCATCCCTCGGGAAAACTGTTTTTT.

V gene TRBV21-1 combines with J gene TRBJ2-7. TRBV21-1 is a documented pseudogene. The CDR3 covers 13 residues. The CDR3 here is CASKLQSSYEQYF. CDR3 bases: TGTGCCAGCAAGCTCCAGAGTTCCTACGAGCAGTACTTC.

The rearrangement uses TRBV11-2 and TRBJ1-5, with D perhaps matching TRBD1 (6 bases). This CDR3 has 15 amino acids. V was shortened by 5 bases and J by 5 bases, with 16 bases between the two germline ends. Per the germline V gene, CDR1 is SGHAT and CDR2 is FQNNGV. CDR3 protein: CASSPGGGTHQPQHF. The DNA for the CDR3 is TGTGCCAGCAGCCCGGGCGGGGGCACGCATCAGCCCCAGCATTTT.